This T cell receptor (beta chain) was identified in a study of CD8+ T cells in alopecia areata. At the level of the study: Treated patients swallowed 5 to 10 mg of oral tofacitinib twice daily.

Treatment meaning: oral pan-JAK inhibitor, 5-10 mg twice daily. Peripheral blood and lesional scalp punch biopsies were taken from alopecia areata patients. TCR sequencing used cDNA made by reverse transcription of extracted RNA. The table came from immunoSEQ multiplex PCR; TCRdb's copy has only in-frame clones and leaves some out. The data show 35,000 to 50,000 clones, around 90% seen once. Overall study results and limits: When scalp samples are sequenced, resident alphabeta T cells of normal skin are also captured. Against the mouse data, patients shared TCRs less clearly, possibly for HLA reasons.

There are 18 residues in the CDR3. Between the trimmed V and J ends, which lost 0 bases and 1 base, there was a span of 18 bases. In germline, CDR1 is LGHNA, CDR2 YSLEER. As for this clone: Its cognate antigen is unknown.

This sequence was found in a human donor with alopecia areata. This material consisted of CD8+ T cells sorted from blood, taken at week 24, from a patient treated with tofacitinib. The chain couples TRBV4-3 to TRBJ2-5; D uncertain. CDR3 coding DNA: TGCGCCAGCAGCCAAGATTGGGTGGGGAACAACTTCCAAGAGACCCAGTACTTC. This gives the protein CASSQDWVGNNFQETQYF.